Below, 8 T cell receptor beta chains from the same sample are listed, as sequenced in a study of T cell repertoires in cytomegalovirus infection. From the reads, TCRdb called clonotypes with MiXCR, one entry per CDR3 protein. Among 150,000 or so distinct CDR3 sequences listed, 23% were seen once. Source material: PBMCs. These receptor sequences come from a human donor in good health (CMV status not recorded). Some clones in this sample may be carry-over from other donors' samples.

This clonotype was seen repeatedly, ten times or more. The gene calls are TRBV7-3 and TRBJ2-2; D unresolved. The CDR3 has 13 amino acids. V was cut by 5 bases and J by 0 bases, with 4 bases left in between. Germline V gives CDR1 SGHTA, CDR2 FQGTGA. As DNA, the CDR3 is TGTGCCAGCAGCCCGGCGAACACCGGGGAGCTGTTTTTT. Its translation is CASSPANTGELFF. Based on the CDR3 plus reference TRBV7-3 and TRBJ2-2, the full variable domain is GAGVSQTPSNKVTEKGKYVELRCDPISGHTALYWYRQSLGQGPEFLIYFQGTGAADDSGLPNDRFFAVRPEGSVSTLKIQRTERGDSAVYLCASSPANTGELFFGEGSRLTVL.

The chain recombines TRBV7-6 with TRBJ2-7, with TRBD1 matching 8 bases. The V gene's germline CDR1 is SGHVS and CDR2 FNYEAQ. After removal of 3 bases from V and 2 bases from J, the junction contained 6 bases not matched to a gene. The CDR3 runs 15 residues. CDR3 DNA sequence: TGTGCCAGCAGCTTCCCCGACAGGGGTACCTACGAGCAGTACTTC. The encoded protein is CASSFPDRGTYEQYF.

This clonotype has just a few counts. The V and J genes are TRBV7-2 and TRBJ2-5; D is undetermined. In germline, CDR1 is SGHTA, CDR2 FQGNSA. The CDR3 loop spans 14 amino acids. The V and J ends lost 1 base and 6 bases respectively, with 12 bases between them. CDR3 DNA: TGTGCCAGCAGCTTAGGGGCTCTCCCAAAGACCCAGTACTTC. Translated, it gives CASSLGALPKTQYF.

The chain links TRBV7-9 to TRBJ2-1, with TRBD2 matching 8 bases. CDR1 and CDR2 from the germline V gene are SEHNR and FQNEAQ (reference sequence). With 5 bases clipped from V and 4 bases from J, the junction kept 10 bases outside the gene matches. The CDR3 has 16 residues. The CDR3 loop reads CASSPLDSGTYNEQFF. In DNA form, the CDR3 reads TGTGCCAGCAGCCCTTTGGATAGCGGGACTTACAATGAGCAGTTCTTC.

This clonotype was detected ten times or more. The junction and the germline gene differ at one end; a read error may be behind it. The rearrangement links TRBV7-6 to TRBJ2-7; D gene uncertain. This CDR3 is built from 15 residues. Germline V gives CDR1 SGHVS, CDR2 FNYEAQ. In DNA, the CDR3 is TGTGCTAGCACCGAGGCAGGTCGGAAGTCCTACGAGCAGTACTTC. It codes for CASTEAGRKSYEQYF.

The chain joins TRBV9 to TRBJ2-7, with TRBD2 matching over 9 bases. V lost 3 bases, J lost 3 bases, and 4 bases stayed unmatched. The V gene's germline CDR1 is SGDLS and CDR2 YYNGEE. CDR3 length: 14 amino acids. The CDR3 DNA reads TGTGCCAGCAGCGGTAGCGGGAGAGACTACGAGCAGTACTTC. Translation gives CASSGSGRDYEQYF.

This clonotype has a count of ten or more. V gene TRBV7-2 combines with J gene TRBJ2-5; D unresolved. Trimming stripped 5 bases from V and 6 bases from J, with 10 bases between. Germline V lookup: CDR1 SGHTA, CDR2 FQGNSA. This CDR3 contains 12 residues. DNA of the CDR3: TGTGCCAGCAGCCCGAGCCGACAGACCCAGTACTTC. As protein: CASSPSRQTQYF.

The chain recombines TRBV2 with TRBJ2-2, with 12 bases that match TRBD1. The ends lost 7 bases at V and 4 bases at J; junction bases unmatched: 4. CDR1 is SNHLY, CDR2 FYNNEI, per germline. This CDR3 region has 15 residues. CDR3 nucleotides: TGTGCCAGCATGGGACAGGGGGCAGCCACCGGGGAGCTGTTTTTT. Amino acids: CASMGQGAATGELFF.